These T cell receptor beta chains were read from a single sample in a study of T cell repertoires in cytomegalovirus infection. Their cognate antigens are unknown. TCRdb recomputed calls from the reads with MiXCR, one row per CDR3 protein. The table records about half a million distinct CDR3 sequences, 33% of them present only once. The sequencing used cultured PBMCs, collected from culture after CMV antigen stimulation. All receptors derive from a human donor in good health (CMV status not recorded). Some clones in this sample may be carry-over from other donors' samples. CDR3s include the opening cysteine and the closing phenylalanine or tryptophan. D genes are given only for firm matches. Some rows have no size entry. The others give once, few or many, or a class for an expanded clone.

DNA: TGCAGTGCTAGAGAAGTAACAGGGCGCGAAACTAATGAAAAACTGTTTTTT
CDR3: CSAREVTGRETNEKLFF
size: once
J: TRBJ1-4
V: TRBV20-1
D: -

DNA: TGTGCCAGCAGCTCTCACAGCAATATGAACACTGAAGCTTTCTTT
CDR3: CASSSHSNMNTEAFF
size: few
J: TRBJ1-1
V: TRBV7-8
D: -

DNA: TGTGCCAGCAGCCTACGACGCGGGCAGGGAAATTTCGAGCAGTACTTC
CDR3: CASSLRRGQGNFEQYF
size: -
J: TRBJ2-7
V: TRBV27
D: -

DNA: TGTGCCAGCAGTTTCTCCTCTCCCGGGGGAGAGCAGTACTTC
CDR3: CASSFSSPGGEQYF
size: -
J: TRBJ2-7
V: TRBV12-3/TRBV12-4
D: -

DNA: TGCGCCAGCAGCCAAGGGGCCCACGGGCATTCGGAAGCTTTCTTT
CDR3: CASSQGAHGHSEAFF
size: few
J: TRBJ1-1
V: TRBV4-1
D: -

DNA: TGTGCCAGCAGCCTGGACGGCATCCATGAGCAGTTCTTC
CDR3: CASSLDGIHEQFF
size: -
J: TRBJ2-1
V: TRBV7-3
D: -

DNA: TGTGCCAGCATTGGACTAGCGGGAGCCCGGGAAGAGCAGTACTTC
CDR3: CASIGLAGAREEQYF
size: -
J: TRBJ2-7
V: TRBV28
D: TRBD2

DNA: TGCAGTGCTGGACAGGGGACTAACTATGGCTACACCTTC
CDR3: CSAGQGTNYGYTF
size: -
J: TRBJ1-2
V: TRBV20-1
D: TRBD1

DNA: TGTGCCTCTCGGTCCGGGACAGGGGGCGGTGGCTACACCTTC
CDR3: CASRSGTGGGGYTF
size: -
J: TRBJ1-2
V: TRBV30
D: TRBD1

DNA: TGCAGTGCTGTCCTAAGCTCCTACGAGCAGTACTTC
CDR3: CSAVLSSYEQYF
size: -
J: TRBJ2-7
V: TRBV20-1
D: -

DNA: TGTGCCACTTCTTGGGCAGATACGCAGTATTTT
CDR3: CATSWADTQYF
size: -
J: TRBJ2-3
V: TRBV28
D: -

DNA: TGTGCCAGCAGTTTTCGAAAGGGAGCGAACACTGAAGCTTTCTTT
CDR3: CASSFRKGANTEAFF
size: -
J: TRBJ1-1
V: TRBV28
D: -

DNA: TGTGCCAGCAAGAAAGGAGTAGGGACTTCTACTTTCTCCTACAATGAGCAGTTCTTC
CDR3: CASKKGVGTSTFSYNEQFF
size: many
J: TRBJ2-1
V: TRBV6-1
D: -

DNA: TGTGCCAGCAGCTTAAGGGGACCCAGCGGCGATGAGCAGTTCTTC
CDR3: CASSLRGPSGDEQFF
size: -
J: TRBJ2-1
V: TRBV7-4
D: -

DNA: TGCGCCAGCAGCGACCGGACAGGTTCCTACAATGAGCAGTTCTTC
CDR3: CASSDRTGSYNEQFF
size: -
J: TRBJ2-1
V: TRBV5-1
D: TRBD1

DNA: TGCGCCAGCAGCCAAGGTTTACTCGGGGACTACAATGAGCAGTTCTTC
CDR3: CASSQGLLGDYNEQFF
size: -
J: TRBJ2-1
V: TRBV4-3
D: -

DNA: TGTGCCAGTAGTACATCCGGGACTGTGGAGGAGCTGTTTTTT
CDR3: CASSTSGTVEELFF
size: -
J: TRBJ2-2
V: TRBV19
D: -

DNA: TGTGCCAGCAGTTACGCAGGGACAGGCCTCTACGAGCAGTACTTC
CDR3: CASSYAGTGLYEQYF
size: few
J: TRBJ2-7
V: TRBV6-5
D: TRBD1

DNA: TGTGCCAGTAGTATTCCTGGGAGCTCTGGGGCCAACGTCCTGACTTTC
CDR3: CASSIPGSSGANVLTF
size: -
J: TRBJ2-6
V: TRBV19
D: -

DNA: TGCGCCGGTTCGGCCGGGACAACGAACACCGGGGAGCTGTTTTTT
CDR3: CAGSAGTTNTGELFF
size: -
J: TRBJ2-2
V: TRBV5-1
D: -

DNA: TGTGCCAGCATGACAGACACTAATGAAAAACTGTTTTTT
CDR3: CASMTDTNEKLFF
size: few
J: TRBJ1-4
V: TRBV28
D: -

DNA: TGTGCCAGCTCGACTAGCGGGCTTCCAGGCGGCGGAGATACGCAGTATTTT
CDR3: CASSTSGLPGGGDTQYF
size: -
J: TRBJ2-3
V: TRBV12-3/TRBV12-4
D: TRBD2

DNA: TGTGCCAGCAGCCAAGTAAACGGGGGATCCTCCTACAATGAGCAGTTCTTC
CDR3: CASSQVNGGSSYNEQFF
size: many
J: TRBJ2-1
V: TRBV4-2
D: -

DNA: TGCGCCAGCAGCTTGTACGCAACTAATGAAAAACTGTTTTTT
CDR3: CASSLYATNEKLFF
size: -
J: TRBJ1-4
V: TRBV5-1
D: -

DNA: TGTGCCAGCAGCTTACTGCGGCCCGGGGAGACCCAGTACTTC
CDR3: CASSLLRPGETQYF
size: many
J: TRBJ2-5
V: TRBV7-2
D: -

DNA: TGTGCCAGCAGCTTATTTATCTCTCCAATGCCCCAATTACAAGAGACCCAGTACTTC
CDR3: CASSLFISPMPQLQETQYF
size: -
J: TRBJ2-5
V: TRBV7-6
D: -

DNA: TGTGCCAGCAATAAACGGGTAGACTATGGCTACACCTTC
CDR3: CASNKRVDYGYTF
size: -
J: TRBJ1-2
V: TRBV6-6
D: -

DNA: TGCGCCAGCAGCTTAATTGGGACTAGCGGTGATAAGCAGTTCTTC
CDR3: CASSLIGTSGDKQFF
size: -
J: TRBJ2-1
V: TRBV5-1
D: TRBD2

DNA: TGCGCCAGCAGCCAAGTCCAAGGGAGGGCTTTCTTT
CDR3: CASSQVQGRAFF
size: -
J: TRBJ1-1
V: TRBV4-1
D: -

DNA: TGTGCCAGCTTAGGGGACACCAGAGAGACCCAGTACTTC
CDR3: CASLGDTRETQYF
size: few
J: TRBJ2-5
V: TRBV28
D: -

DNA: TGTGCCAGTAGCAACCAGCTAACCGGATACAATGAGCAGTTCTTC
CDR3: CASSNQLTGYNEQFF
size: few
J: TRBJ2-1
V: TRBV19
D: -

DNA: TGTGCCAGCAGCTTGGGACAGGGGAAATCGGGAGCTTTCTTT
CDR3: CASSLGQGKSGAFF
size: -
J: TRBJ1-1
V: TRBV5-4
D: TRBD1

DNA: TGTGCCAGCAGCTTAGATTTGGTTTTTAATAACTATGGCTACACCTTC
CDR3: CASSLDLVFNNYGYTF
size: few
J: TRBJ1-2
V: TRBV7-6
D: -

DNA: TGTGCCCGCAGCTCTACCGGGGCGCACCAGGGGGCCAAAAACATTCAGTACTTC
CDR3: CARSSTGAHQGAKNIQYF
size: -
J: TRBJ2-4
V: TRBV7-2
D: -

DNA: TGTGCCAGCAGCTTAGCGAAAGGGGTTAGCGGGGGCTCCTACAATGAGCAGTTCTTC
CDR3: CASSLAKGVSGGSYNEQFF
size: -
J: TRBJ2-1
V: TRBV7-2
D: TRBD2

DNA: TGTGCCAGTCAGCGGGGGGGGGGGAGCTACGAGCAGTACTTC
CDR3: CASQRGGGSYEQYF
size: -
J: TRBJ2-7
V: TRBV7-2
D: TRBD2

DNA: TGCGCCAGCAGCCAAGATGCCCCGACCACAGATACGCAGTATTTT
CDR3: CASSQDAPTTDTQYF
size: -
J: TRBJ2-3
V: TRBV4-3
D: -

DNA: TGTGCCAGCAGTGAACCGGCAGGGGGAGGATCACCCCTCCACTTT
CDR3: CASSEPAGGGSPLHF
size: many
J: TRBJ1-6
V: TRBV6-1
D: TRBD1

DNA: TGTGCCAGCAGCTTCGACGGGACAGATACGCAGTATTTT
CDR3: CASSFDGTDTQYF
size: -
J: TRBJ2-3
V: TRBV7-3
D: -

DNA: TGCGCCAGCAGCTTGGAGGGACTAGCGAATCTGGAGACCCAGTACTTC
CDR3: CASSLEGLANLETQYF
size: -
J: TRBJ2-5
V: TRBV5-1
D: TRBD2

DNA: TGTGCCAGCAGCCGCAGCGGGACTAGTGGAGGGGAGCTGTTTTTT
CDR3: CASSRSGTSGGELFF
size: few
J: TRBJ2-2
V: TRBV7-8
D: TRBD2

DNA: TGTGCCAGCAGCTTAGTGGGCAGCTCTAACTATGGCTACACCTTC
CDR3: CASSLVGSSNYGYTF
size: -
J: TRBJ1-2
V: TRBV7-8
D: -

DNA: TGTGCCATCAAGGTCCCAGTCACAGATACGCAGTATTTT
CDR3: CAIKVPVTDTQYF
size: few
J: TRBJ2-3
V: TRBV10-3
D: -

DNA: TGCAGCGTTGTCTATCTAGCGGGCTCCTACAATGAGCAGTTCTTC
CDR3: CSVVYLAGSYNEQFF
size: -
J: TRBJ2-1
V: TRBV29-1
D: TRBD2

DNA: TGTGCCAGCAGTGAATCGGATAGCTACACCTTC
CDR3: CASSESDSYTF
size: -
J: TRBJ1-2
V: TRBV25-1
D: -

DNA: TGTGCCAGCAGCTTACAGGGGGCGGTGGCAGATACGCAGTATTTT
CDR3: CASSLQGAVADTQYF
size: many
J: TRBJ2-3
V: TRBV7-2
D: TRBD1

DNA: TGTGCCAGCAGTTTTATCCCGGGAGCTGATACGCAGTATTTT
CDR3: CASSFIPGADTQYF
size: -
J: TRBJ2-3
V: TRBV12-3/TRBV12-4
D: -

DNA: TGCAGTGCTAGAGCAGTCCTGACAGGGGCTTCTATAGCCAAAAACATTCAGTACTTC
CDR3: CSARAVLTGASIAKNIQYF
size: -
J: TRBJ2-4
V: TRBV20-1
D: TRBD1

DNA: TGTGCCAGCCTCGAGGTAGCGGCAGATACGCAGTATTTT
CDR3: CASLEVAADTQYF
size: few
J: TRBJ2-3
V: TRBV7-2
D: -

DNA: TGTGCCAGCAGCTTAATAGCGGGGCTCACCACAGATACGCAGTATTTT
CDR3: CASSLIAGLTTDTQYF
size: many
J: TRBJ2-3
V: TRBV7-2
D: TRBD2

DNA: TGTGCCAGCAGCCAACGAGGGGGCACAGATACGCAGTATTTT
CDR3: CASSQRGGTDTQYF
size: -
J: TRBJ2-3
V: TRBV6-1
D: -

DNA: TGTGCCAGCAGCTTGGGGGGGACAGTTAACTATGGCTACACCTTC
CDR3: CASSLGGTVNYGYTF
size: few
J: TRBJ1-2
V: TRBV5-5
D: TRBD1

DNA: TGTGCCAGCAGCTTAGTCGGGACAGGAGGCTACGAGCAGTACTTC
CDR3: CASSLVGTGGYEQYF
size: few
J: TRBJ2-7
V: TRBV7-9
D: TRBD1

DNA: TGTGCCAGCAGTTACGTCGGACGCTCACCCCTCCACTTT
CDR3: CASSYVGRSPLHF
size: few
J: TRBJ1-6
V: TRBV6-6
D: -

DNA: TGTGCCAGCAGCTCGTTAGTGACTAGCGGGAAAGAGACCCAGTACTTC
CDR3: CASSSLVTSGKETQYF
size: many
J: TRBJ2-5
V: TRBV7-2
D: TRBD2

DNA: TGTGCCAGCAGCCAAAAGCTAGCGGGGGCGTCTTCCACAGATACGCAGTATTTT
CDR3: CASSQKLAGASSTDTQYF
size: few
J: TRBJ2-3
V: TRBV14
D: TRBD2

DNA: TGTGCCAGCAGGAAAGGAGGGACTAGCGGGAGAGGTACGCAGTATTTT
CDR3: CASRKGGTSGRGTQYF
size: -
J: TRBJ2-3
V: TRBV12-3/TRBV12-4
D: TRBD2

DNA: TGTGCCAGCAGTTACCTTCCTAGCGGGAAGGAAAACATTCAGTACTTC
CDR3: CASSYLPSGKENIQYF
size: -
J: TRBJ2-4
V: TRBV6-5
D: TRBD2

DNA: TGCAGTGCTATACGGGTTGCCACAGATACGCAGTATTTT
CDR3: CSAIRVATDTQYF
size: few
J: TRBJ2-3
V: TRBV20-1
D: -

DNA: TGTGCCAGCAGTTTAGGGGACAGGGCCAACGCGAACACCGGGGAGCTGTTTTTT
CDR3: CASSLGDRANANTGELFF
size: few
J: TRBJ2-2
V: TRBV12-3/TRBV12-4
D: TRBD1